The 32 T cell receptor beta chains below were found in one sample sequenced in a study of T cells in Graves' hyperthyroidism and ophthalmopathy. What was amplified from RNA transcripts were TCR beta CDR3 regions. The TCR CDR3 first-round RT-PCR relied on the HTBI primer set. TCRdb used MiXCR to reprocess the multiplex PCR reads, holding one entry per CDR3 protein. The sample has around 200,000 distinct CDR3 sequences; around 17% are singletons. Sequencing was done on a sample of blood. These TCRs come from a man aged 35 to 55 with Graves' hyperthyroidism.

This clonotype has ten or more counts. The rearrangement links TRBV18 to TRBJ1-1, with D hard to call. Germline CDR1 reads KGHSH; CDR2 reads LQKENI. V was pared by 3 bases and J by 1 base, with 6 bases between. This CDR3 spans 13 amino acids. The CDR3 region has the DNA TGTGCCAGCTCACCGCAGTCGAACACTGAAGCTTTCTTT. Translating it yields CASSPQSNTEAFF.

The chain is built from TRBV27 and TRBJ1-5; D is uncertain. Trimming took off 2 bases at V and 6 bases at J, with 8 bases between the two ends. CDR3 length: 13 residues. The V gene's germline CDR1 is MNHEY and CDR2 SMNVEV (reference sequence). The CDR3 region has the DNA TGTGCCAGCAGTTTAGGCCTGGGTCAGCCCCAGCATTTT. Translated: CASSLGLGQPQHF.

The table lists this clonotype with many counts. The chain links TRBV18 to TRBJ1-2, with D unclear. Germline lookup yields CDR1 KGHSH and CDR2 LQKENI. The CDR3 is made up of 13 amino acids. V lost 5 bases, J lost 6 bases, and 13 bases lay in between. CDR3 amino acids: CASSSGRGHGYTF. The CDR3 nucleotides are TGTGCCAGCTCATCCGGGAGAGGGCATGGCTACACCTTC.

The gene calls are TRBV4-1 and TRBJ1-1, with 8 nucleotides matching TRBD1. The CDR3 is made up of 14 amino acids. CDR1 is MGHRA and CDR2 is YSYEKL in the germline V gene. Losses at the gene ends were 1 base for V and 10 bases for J; bases not matched to a gene: 8. CDR3 bases: TGCGCCAGCAGCCAAGCGGACAGGGAGGGCGGAGCTTTCTTT. This translates into CASSQADREGGAFF.

The gene calls are TRBV20-1 and TRBJ2-6; no definite D call. Germline CDR1 is DFQATT and CDR2 is SNEGSKA (reference sequence). The CDR3 is 15 amino acids. The ends were cut back, 1 base at V and 0 bases at J, with 7 bases in the middle. In DNA form, the CDR3 reads TGCAGTGCTAGAGTCCCCAACTCTGGGGCCAACGTCCTGACTTTC. It encodes CSARVPNSGANVLTF.

This clonotype was seen many times. The chain is built from TRBV2 and TRBJ1-1, with D unresolved. The CDR3 spans 14 residues. Germline CDR1 and CDR2: SNHLY and FYNNEI. With 7 bases removed from V and 1 base from J, the gap between germline ends came to 13 bases. This CDR3 reads CASNPWQGNTEAFF. CDR3 nucleotide sequence: TGTGCCAGCAATCCTTGGCAAGGGAACACTGAAGCTTTCTTT. Together with reference TRBV2 and TRBJ1-1, the CDR3 gives the full variable domain: EPEVTQTPSHQVTQMGQEVILRCVPISNHLYFYWYRQILGQKVEFLVSFYNNEISEKSEIFDDQFSVERPDGSNFTLKIRSTKLEDSAMYFCASNPWQGNTEAFFGQGTRLTVV.

The chain uses TRBV19 and TRBJ1-5; unclear D gene. With 6 bases removed from V and 1 base from J, the gap between germline ends came to 7 bases. The CDR3 is made up of 13 amino acids. CDR1 LNHDA and CDR2 SQIVND come from the germline V gene (reference sequence). The CDR3 sequence is CASSRQSNQPQHF. CDR3 DNA sequence: TGTGCCAGTAGCAGGCAGAGCAATCAGCCCCAGCATTTT.

This clonotype has more than one count but fewer than ten. V and J are TRBV19 and TRBJ2-5; D is unresolved. The ends were cut back, 4 bases at V and 5 bases at J, with 20 bases in the middle. Germline CDR1 and CDR2: LNHDA and SQIVND (reference sequence). The length of the CDR3 is 16 residues. CDR3 nucleotide sequence: TGTGCCAGTAGTACCACGGGCTCGCAGACTGGGGAGACCCAGTACTTC. It yields the protein CASSTTGSQTGETQYF.

In this sample, this clonotype turned up many times. The V gene is TRBV2, the J gene TRBJ2-7, with 14 nucleotides matching TRBD2. Germline assignment: CDR1 SNHLY and CDR2 FYNNEI. The CDR3 is 15 amino acids. The trim removed 4 bases at V and 2 bases at J, leaving 1 base unmatched. CDR3 loop: CASSGGLAGAYEQYF. The DNA for the CDR3 is TGTGCCAGCAGTGGGGGACTAGCGGGGGCCTACGAGCAGTACTTC.

This chain links TRBV5-1 with TRBJ2-1, with 14 positions matching TRBD2. CDR1 and CDR2 from the germline V gene are SGHRS and YFSETQ. V trimming: 1 base; J trimming: 5 bases; junction bases outside the gene matches: 5. This CDR3 is built from 17 residues. CDR3 in amino acids: CASSLHLGLAGDNEQFF. Written as DNA, the CDR3 is TGCGCCAGCAGCTTGCACCTGGGACTAGCGGGAGACAATGAGCAGTTCTTC. Filled out from reference TRBV5-1 and TRBJ2-1, the complete variable domain reads KAGVTQTPRYLIKTRGQQVTLSCSPISGHRSVSWYQQTPGQGLQFLFEYFSETQRNKGNFPGRFSGRQFSNSRSEMNVSTLELGDSALYLCASSLHLGLAGDNEQFFGPGTRLTVL.

This clonotype was seen ten or more times. The chain employs TRBV18 and TRBJ2-3; 8 bases align to TRBD1. The V gene's germline CDR1 is KGHSH and CDR2 LQKENI. V trimming: 3 bases; J trimming: 2 bases; junction bases outside the gene matches: 7. This CDR3 has 16 amino acids. In DNA form, the CDR3 reads TGTGCCAGCTCACCTCCCAGGGGGCGAACCACAGATACGCAGTATTTT. Translated: CASSPPRGRTTDTQYF.

The J gene is TRBJ2-5, the V gene TRBV2; 9 bases align to TRBD2. CDR1 SNHLY and CDR2 FYNNEI come from the germline V gene. This CDR3 has 14 amino acids. J gave up 6 bases and V 6 bases, and 8 bases lay outside the gene matches. The CDR3 region is CASRKRLAEKTQYF. CDR3 bases: TGTGCCAGCAGGAAGAGACTAGCGGAGAAGACCCAGTACTTC.

At least ten counts were recorded for this clonotype. The V call is TRBV6-2 or TRBV6-3, the J call TRBJ1-2; tentatively, D is TRBD1 (5 bases). Trimming removed 6 bases at V and 6 bases at J, with 14 bases between. Germline assignment: CDR1 MNHEY and CDR2 SVGEGT. The CDR3 has 13 amino acids. CDR3 residues: CASRIGALNGYTF. The CDR3 bases are TGTGCCAGCAGGATCGGGGCCCTAAATGGCTACACCTTC.

In its sample, this clonotype was seen a few times. J is TRBJ2-1 and V is TRBV20-1; 11 bases are a match to TRBD2. J lost 5 bases, V lost 0 bases, and 12 bases had no gene match. There are 18 residues in the CDR3. Germline CDR1 reads DFQATT; CDR2 reads SNEGSKA (reference sequence). In nucleotides, the CDR3 is TGCAGTGCTAGAGATCCTAGCGGGGGGCCGGGAATAAACAATGAGCAGTTCTTC. Its translation: CSARDPSGGPGINNEQFF.

The sample holds many counts of this clonotype. The chain is built from TRBV10-3 and TRBJ1-6; 9 bases align to TRBD1. The germline gives CDR1 ENHRY, CDR2 SYGVKD. J lost 7 bases, V lost 1 base, and 2 bases had no gene match. This CDR3 contains 15 residues. The CDR3 spells CAISELGQGNSPLHF. The CDR3 DNA follows: TGTGCCATCAGTGAGTTAGGACAGGGGAATTCACCCCTCCACTTT.

This clonotype was recorded at least ten times. The rearrangement links TRBV5-8 to TRBJ2-1, with a possible D match to TRBD1 (6 bases). The CDR3 is 15 amino acids. Germline V gene sequence: CDR1 SGHTS, CDR2 YDEGEE. V lost 3 bases, J lost 5 bases, and 15 bases lay in between. CDR3 in amino acids: CASSSAARTDNEQFF. The CDR3 DNA reads TGTGCCAGCAGCTCCGCCGCCCGGACAGACAATGAGCAGTTCTTC.

The V gene is TRBV25-1, the J gene TRBJ2-7; 9 bases are a match to TRBD1. This CDR3 region has 16 residues. The trim removed 5 bases at V and 1 base at J, leaving 9 bases unmatched. CDR1 is MGHDK, CDR2 SYGVNS, per germline. The CDR3 DNA follows: TGTGCCAGCAGTTTTGGGGGGACAGGGATTTCCTACGAGCAGTACTTC. It is translated as CASSFGGTGISYEQYF.

This clonotype was recorded many times. The chain carries TRBV28 and TRBJ1-6, with D perhaps TRBD1 (5 bases). V lost 5 bases and J 7 bases, leaving 15 bases between the germline ends. This CDR3 spans 15 amino acids. Germline V gene lookup returns CDR1 MDHEN and CDR2 SYDVKM. The CDR3 spells CASSQRRRTNSPLHF. Written as DNA, the CDR3 is TGTGCCAGCAGTCAACGGCGGCGGACAAATTCACCCCTCCACTTT.

This clonotype was seen more than once but under ten times. The V and J genes are TRBV28 and TRBJ1-2; 7 nucleotides match TRBD1. Germline lookup yields CDR1 MDHEN and CDR2 SYDVKM. Unmatched junction bases numbered 22, after V lost 7 bases and J lost 14 bases. The CDR3 has 15 residues. The CDR3 reads CASTLGTDGGWGWTF. The CDR3 nucleotides are TGTGCCAGCACCCTCGGGACAGATGGGGGTTGGGGTTGGACCTTC.

The gene calls are TRBV5-1 and TRBJ2-7, with TRBD2 as a possible D gene (7 bases). The length of the CDR3 is 16 residues. Germline CDR1 and CDR2: SGHRS and YFSETQ. V was clipped by 8 bases and J by 2 bases, with 23 bases between them. The CDR3 protein is CASTRGGARSTYEQYF. As DNA, the CDR3 is TGCGCCAGTACTCGAGGGGGGGCGCGTAGTACCTACGAGCAGTACTTC.

This clonotype was picked up many times. The chain links TRBV2 to TRBJ1-4; TRBD1 is a possible D gene (6 bases). This CDR3 has 14 amino acids. Germline CDR1 SNHLY, CDR2 FYNNEI. V gave up 6 bases and J gave up 8 bases, with 16 bases separating them. The CDR3 DNA sequence: TGTGCCAGCAGAGATCGGACAGCCGGGGAAAAACTGTTTTTT. Its protein product is CASRDRTAGEKLFF.

This clonotype has at least ten counts. This chain uses TRBV6-6 with TRBJ2-5; D not resolved. This CDR3 comprises 13 residues. Germline CDR1 MNHNY, CDR2 SVGAGI (reference sequence). With 0 bases removed from V and 7 bases from J, the gap between germline ends came to 9 bases. DNA for the CDR3: TGTGCCAGCAGTTACTCCAGGCTTGGGACCCAGTACTTC. Translated: CASSYSRLGTQYF.

V usage is TRBV20-1 and J usage is TRBJ2-1; 9 nucleotides align to TRBD1. The V and J ends lost 3 bases and 4 bases, in that order; junction bases with no gene match: 7. The germline V gene has CDR1 DFQATT and CDR2 SNEGSKA (reference sequence). The CDR3 is 15 residues long. The CDR3: CSASRQGGVYNEQFF. The CDR3 bases are TGCAGTGCTAGTCGACAGGGGGGGGTTTACAATGAGCAGTTCTTC.

This clonotype showed up many times. The chain couples TRBV5-5 to TRBJ2-7, with D possibly TRBD1 on 6 matching bases. The CDR3 runs to 16 residues. CDR1 and CDR2 (germline): SGHKS, YYEKEE (reference sequence). Trimming cost V 6 bases and J 0 bases, with 19 bases left between them. The CDR3 loop is CASTHGSGVTSYEQYF. The DNA of the CDR3 is TGTGCCAGCACTCACGGGTCAGGGGTGACCTCCTACGAGCAGTACTTC.

This clonotype came up many times. The V call is TRBV7-9, the J call TRBJ2-5, with TRBD1 matching over 9 bases. J lost 5 bases, V lost 5 bases, and 3 bases had no gene match. The CDR3 totals 13 residues. Looked up from germline, CDR1 is SEHNR and CDR2 is FQNEAQ (reference sequence). The CDR3 protein is CASSRGQGETQYF. The CDR3 DNA reads TGTGCCAGCAGCCGAGGACAGGGGGAGACCCAGTACTTC.

This clonotype was recorded at least ten times. The chain joins TRBV7-2 to TRBJ2-5, with D unresolved. V was cut by 5 bases and J by 2 bases, with 6 bases left in between. The CDR3 is made up of 12 amino acids. In germline, CDR1 is SGHTA, CDR2 FQGNSA. CDR3 residues: CASSRPQETQYF. The CDR3 nucleotides are TGTGCCAGCAGCCGCCCGCAAGAGACCCAGTACTTC.

V and J are TRBV5-6 and TRBJ1-1; 8 nucleotides line up with TRBD1. V was pared by 4 bases and J by 4 bases, with 12 bases of the junction left unmatched. CDR1 is SGHDT, CDR2 YYEEEE, per germline. The CDR3 is 16 amino acids. As DNA, the CDR3 is TGTGCCAGCAGCCCTTTAAAACAGGGGGGGAGCACTGAAGCTTTCTTT. Its translation is CASSPLKQGGSTEAFF.

The CDR3 spells CASSYRTRGTNSANYGYTF. CDR3 sequence (DNA): TGTGCCAGCAGTTACCGTACCCGAGGGACGAATTCTGCTAACTATGGCTACACCTTC. The chain carries TRBV6-5 and TRBJ1-2; tentatively, D is TRBD1 (5 bases). V dropped 2 bases and J dropped 0 bases, with 22 bases sitting between them. The CDR3 covers 19 residues. Germline V gene data show CDR1 as MNHEY and CDR2 as SVGAGI.

With regard to this clonotype: A clone one base away is much larger, so this may be a read error. The chain joins TRBV12-3 or TRBV12-4 to TRBJ2-3; 8 bases fit TRBD2. This CDR3 comprises 14 residues. Trimming took 7 bases from V and 3 from J; bases not matched to a gene: 6. CDR3 nucleotides: TGTGCCAGCACCGCAGCGGGGGCAACAGATACGCAGTATTTT. Protein product: CASTAAGATDTQYF.

This clonotype was seen many times. The chain combines TRBV18 with TRBJ1-2; the match to TRBD1 covers 9 bases. The J segment lost 4 bases and the V segment lost 1 base, leaving 4 bases of the junction unmatched. CDR1 is KGHSH and CDR2 is LQKENI in the germline V gene. This CDR3 contains 15 residues. The CDR3 loop is CASSPRTGDFYGYTF. CDR3 sequence (DNA): TGTGCCAGCTCACCACGGACAGGGGACTTCTATGGCTACACCTTC.

This clonotype was observed at least ten times. The V call is TRBV20-1, the J call TRBJ2-1; D is perhaps TRBD1 or TRBD2 (5 bases each). V lost 4 bases and J 0 bases, leaving 10 bases between the germline ends. Germline V gives CDR1 DFQATT, CDR2 SNEGSKA (reference sequence). The CDR3 loop spans 14 amino acids. The CDR3 loop is CSAIGDRSYNEQFF. CDR3 in DNA: TGCAGTGCTATTGGGGACCGCTCCTACAATGAGCAGTTCTTC.

This clonotype showed up many times. This chain links TRBV28 with TRBJ2-1, with TRBD2 identical over 8 bases. The CDR3 sequence is 15 residues long. The V and J ends lost 3 bases and 2 bases, in that order; junction bases with no gene match: 3. Germline lookup yields CDR1 MDHEN and CDR2 SYDVKM. CDR3 amino acids: CASSFPGGTYNEQFF. In DNA, the CDR3 is TGTGCCAGCAGTTTTCCGGGGGGGACCTACAATGAGCAGTTCTTC.